This record concerns one TCR beta chain sequence. The source of the sample is a study of blood T cell repertoires in COVID-19. At the level of the study: T cells, B-cell-depleted T cells, or PBMCs provided the cDNA or gDNA that served as material.

Method: immunoSEQ multiplex PCR; TCRdb's copy keeps in-frame clones and lacks some. Of fewer than 200,000 clones detected, around nine tenths appear once; the ten largest clones hold 0.8% to 1%. The sequence came from a woman aged 18-30 years who had recovered from COVID-19. Sample: peripheral blood.

In DNA, the CDR3 is TGTGCCACCAGTGACCCGGACAGGGGAGAGACCCAGTACTTC. Translation gives CATSDPDRGETQYF. This chain joins TRBV24-1 and TRBJ2-5; 9 nucleotides match TRBD1. The CDR3 loop spans 14 amino acids. V lost 4 bases to trimming and J lost 4 bases; unmatched junction nucleotides: 3. Germline assignment: CDR1 KGHDR and CDR2 SFDVKD.